This TCR beta chain was sequenced in a study of radiation and T cells in renal cell carcinoma. Regarding the study as a whole: Dominant CDR3 motifs were more common in irradiated tumors than controls.

The V end was cut by 2 bases, the J end by 3 bases, with 5 bases between. Germline CDR1 and CDR2: DFQATT and SNEGSKA (reference sequence). The length of the CDR3 is 11 residues. Some clones are missing from TCRdb's copy, which holds only in-frame ones; the method was immunoSEQ multiplex PCR. The table has around 21,000 clones, about 51% seen once. About this clone: Its cognate antigen is unknown.

Noted treatment: 15 Gy SBRT to primary tumor, nephrectomy 4 weeks later. The patient's renal cell carcinoma had clear cell pathology. The gene calls are TRBV20-1 and TRBJ2-7; D not resolved. The specimen was tumor tissue, collected from a patient whose treatment included radiotherapy and nephrectomy. This clonotype was sampled from a woman between 45 and 60 years old with renal cell carcinoma. The CDR3, as DNA: TGCAGTGCTAGACTAGACTACGAGCAGTACTTC. It specifies CSARLDYEQYF.